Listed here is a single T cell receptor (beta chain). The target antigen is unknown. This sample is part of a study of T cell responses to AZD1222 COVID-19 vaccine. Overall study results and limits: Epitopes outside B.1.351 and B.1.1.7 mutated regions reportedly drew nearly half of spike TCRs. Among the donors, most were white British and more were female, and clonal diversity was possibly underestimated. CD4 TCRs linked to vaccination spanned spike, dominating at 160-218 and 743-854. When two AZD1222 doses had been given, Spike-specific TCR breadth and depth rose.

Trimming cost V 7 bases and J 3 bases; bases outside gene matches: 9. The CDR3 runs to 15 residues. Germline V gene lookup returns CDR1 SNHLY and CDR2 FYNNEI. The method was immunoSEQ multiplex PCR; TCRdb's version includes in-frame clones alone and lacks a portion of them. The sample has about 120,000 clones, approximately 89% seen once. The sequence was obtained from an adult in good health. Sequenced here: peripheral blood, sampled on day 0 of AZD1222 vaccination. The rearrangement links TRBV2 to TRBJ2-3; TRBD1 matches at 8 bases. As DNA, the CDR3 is TGTGCCAGCATCGCACAGGGGGTTAGGACAGATACGCAGTATTTT. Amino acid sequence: CASIAQGVRTDTQYF.